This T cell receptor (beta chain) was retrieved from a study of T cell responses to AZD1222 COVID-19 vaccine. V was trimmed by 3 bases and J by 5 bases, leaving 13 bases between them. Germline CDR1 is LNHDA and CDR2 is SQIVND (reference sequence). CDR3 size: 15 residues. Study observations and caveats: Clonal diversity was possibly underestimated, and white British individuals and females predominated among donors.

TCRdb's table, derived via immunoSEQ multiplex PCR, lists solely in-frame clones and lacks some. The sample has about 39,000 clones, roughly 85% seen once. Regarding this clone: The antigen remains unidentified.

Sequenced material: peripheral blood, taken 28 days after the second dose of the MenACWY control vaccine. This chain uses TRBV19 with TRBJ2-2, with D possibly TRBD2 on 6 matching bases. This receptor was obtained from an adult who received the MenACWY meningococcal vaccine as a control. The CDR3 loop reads CASSIGAGLTGELFF. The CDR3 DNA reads TGTGCCAGTAGTATCGGGGCGGGATTAACCGGGGAGCTGTTTTTT.